Each of the 9 T cell receptor beta chains below was sequenced from the same sample in a study of T cells in Graves' hyperthyroidism and ophthalmopathy. The investigators amplified TCR beta CDR3 regions from RNA transcripts. During a first-round RT-PCR of the TCR CDR3, the HTBI primer set was used. Each CDR3 protein gets one entry after TCRdb re-called the multiplex PCR reads with MiXCR. This sample has about 380,000 distinct CDR3 sequences; roughly 20% occur once, and the top ten carry less than 45%. Material for sequencing was blood. The origin of the receptors is a man aged 18 to 29 with Graves' ophthalmopathy.

The chain employs TRBV7-9 and TRBJ1-1, with 9 positions matching TRBD1. This CDR3 region has 15 residues. The ends lost 6 bases at V and 5 bases at J; junction bases unmatched: 10. The germline gives CDR1 SEHNR, CDR2 FQNEAQ (reference sequence). The CDR3 nucleotides read TGTGCCAGCAGTTTAACAGGGGGCGCATGGACTGAAGCTTTCTTT. Translating it yields CASSLTGGAWTEAFF.

This clonotype was detected ten times or more. The rearrangement links TRBV2 to TRBJ1-6; D remains unclear. The V and J ends lost 7 bases and 7 bases respectively, with 5 bases between them. This CDR3 region has 11 residues. The germline V gene has CDR1 SNHLY and CDR2 FYNNEI. CDR3 in amino acids: CASKSNSPLHF. The CDR3 DNA is TGTGCCAGCAAGTCGAATTCACCCCTCCACTTT.

The rearrangement joins TRBV30 to TRBJ2-2; 9 nucleotides match TRBD2. With 6 bases clipped from V and 5 bases from J, the junction kept 10 bases outside the gene matches. The CDR3 runs 15 residues. Per germline, CDR1 GTSNPN and CDR2 SVGIG (reference sequence). The CDR3 sequence is CACDIAGASTGELFF. CDR3 DNA: TGTGCCTGTGATATAGCGGGAGCATCGACCGGGGAGCTGTTTTTT. Combining the CDR3 with reference TRBV30 and TRBJ2-2 gives the whole variable domain SQTIHQWPATLVQPVGSPLSLECTVEGTSNPNLYWYRQAAGRGLQLLFYSVGIGQISSEVPQNLSASRPQDRQFILSSKKLLLSDSGFYLCACDIAGASTGELFFGEGSRLTVL.

This clonotype was detected only a few times. CDR3 DNA sequence: TGTGCCAGCAGTAAAGCCCAGGGGGATGGCTACACCTTC. It translates to CASSKAQGDGYTF. The V gene is TRBV6-4, the J gene TRBJ1-2, with 7 nucleotides matching TRBD1. The CDR3 runs to 13 residues. Germline CDR1 is MRHNA and CDR2 is SNTAGT. Trimming cost V 5 bases and J 6 bases; bases outside gene matches: 6.

This clonotype appeared a few times. V is TRBV5-8 and J is TRBJ1-2, with no clear D. The length of the CDR3 is 13 residues. V dropped 3 bases and J dropped 8 bases, with 14 bases sitting between them. Germline CDR1 SGHTS, CDR2 YDEGEE. CDR3 amino acids: CASSSTFLGGYTF. The CDR3 DNA sequence: TGTGCCAGCAGCTCTACCTTCCTGGGGGGCTACACCTTC.

This clonotype was recorded at least ten times. V usage is TRBV6-1 and J usage is TRBJ1-5, with TRBD1 matching over 9 bases. J was trimmed by 5 bases and V by 5 bases; bases with no gene match: 16. There are 18 residues in the CDR3. From germline, CDR1 is MNHNS and CDR2 SASEGT. CDR3 nucleotides: TGTGCCAGCAGTTCCGTAGGAACAGGGGGCAACGCCGATCAGCCCCAGCATTTT. As protein: CASSSVGTGGNADQPQHF.

Ten or more counts support this clonotype. This chain joins TRBV20-1 and TRBJ2-1, with D unclear. Deletions cut 3 bases from V and 8 bases from J, with 5 bases between. Germline V gene sequence: CDR1 DFQATT, CDR2 SNEGSKA (reference sequence). CDR3 length equals 10 residues. CDR3 residues: CSASEYEQFF. Written as DNA, the CDR3 is TGCAGTGCTAGCGAGTATGAGCAGTTCTTC.

V gene TRBV5-4 combines with J gene TRBJ2-7, with D possibly being TRBD1 or TRBD2 (5 bases each). The germline gives CDR1 SGHNT, CDR2 YYREEE (reference sequence). Trimming stripped 2 bases from V and 3 bases from J, with 15 bases between. The CDR3 has 15 residues. Here the CDR3 reads CASSFSGTVNYEQYF. The DNA of the CDR3 is TGTGCCAGCAGCTTTTCCGGGACGGTGAACTACGAGCAGTACTTC.

This clonotype occurred many times. The J gene is TRBJ1-5, the V gene TRBV6-1; TRBD1 might be the D (6 bases). CDR3 length: 14 amino acids. V lost 5 bases and J lost 6, with 14 bases in between. Germline lookup yields CDR1 MNHNS and CDR2 SASEGT. The CDR3 DNA is TGTGCCAGCAGTAAGGGGGGGGATCCTCAGCCCCAGCATTTT. This codes for CASSKGGDPQPQHF.